What follows are 15 T cell receptor beta chains derived from one specimen sequenced in a study of blood T cell repertoires in COVID-19. The data were produced by immunoSEQ multiplex PCR, yet TCRdb's version contains in-frame clones alone and is incomplete. The sample carries 140,000 to 150,000 clones, roughly 90% recorded once. Sequencing used peripheral blood. The receptors originated from a human donor in a cohort sampled during active COVID-19.

This clone was found once. The J gene is TRBJ2-7, the V gene TRBV6-4; the D is unclear. The ends were cut back, 3 bases at V and 4 bases at J, with 10 bases in the middle. This CDR3 is 13 amino acids long. The germline CDR1 and CDR2 sequences are MRHNA and SNTAGT. CDR3 DNA sequence: TGTGCCAGCAGTGAGACATCTCTTTACGAGCAGTACTTC. Translated: CASSETSLYEQYF.

The genes are TRBV7-6 and TRBJ2-7; maybe TRBD1 (5 bases). CDR3 length: 15 residues. Trimming removed 0 bases from V and 2 bases from J, with 11 bases in between. Germline V gives CDR1 SGHVS, CDR2 FNYEAQ. The CDR3 sequence is CASSLAGGRAYEQYF. In nucleotides, the CDR3 is TGTGCCAGCAGCTTAGCGGGTGGCAGGGCCTACGAGCAGTACTTC. Based on the CDR3 plus reference TRBV7-6 and TRBJ2-7, the full variable domain is GAGVSQSPRYKVTKRGQDVALRCDPISGHVSLYWYRQALGQGPEFLTYFNYEAQQDKSGLPNDRFSAERPEGSISTLTIQRTEQRDSAMYRCASSLAGGRAYEQYFGPGTRLTVT.

The chain carries TRBV18 and TRBJ1-1; D gene ambiguous. V dropped 4 bases and J dropped 0 bases, with 9 bases sitting between them. Germline CDR1 is KGHSH and CDR2 is LQKENI. The CDR3 runs 14 residues. CDR3 DNA: TGTGCCAGCTCACATTCCAACTTGAACACTGAAGCTTTCTTT. This encodes CASSHSNLNTEAFF.

The chain has TRBV5-1 and TRBJ2-7, with 7 bases lining up with TRBD1. The germline gives CDR1 SGHRS, CDR2 YFSETQ. The CDR3 covers 14 residues. With 0 bases clipped from V and 5 bases from J, the junction kept 5 bases outside the gene matches. CDR3 DNA sequence: TGCGCCAGCAGCTTGGGACAGGGAATTAACGAGCAGTACTTC. Encoded protein: CASSLGQGINEQYF.

This chain uses TRBV10-3 with TRBJ1-2; perhaps TRBD1 as D (6 bases). The CDR3 contains 14 residues. The V and J ends lost 3 bases and 7 bases respectively, with 15 bases between them. Germline V gene sequence: CDR1 ENHRY, CDR2 SYGVKD. The CDR3: CAISDRDTSSGYTF. The CDR3 nucleotides are TGTGCCATCAGTGACCGGGACACATCGAGTGGCTACACCTTC.

This clone was seen ten or more times. The chain couples TRBV9 to TRBJ2-1; D might be TRBD1 (5 bases). Germline V gene lookup returns CDR1 SGDLS and CDR2 YYNGEE. V was pared by 6 bases and J by 2 bases, with 15 bases between. The CDR3 consists of 15 residues. CDR3 sequence: CASTPSGRAYNEQFF. CDR3 DNA: TGTGCCAGCACCCCCTCTGGCAGGGCCTACAATGAGCAGTTCTTC.

The chain links TRBV19 to TRBJ1-6; 7 bases match TRBD1. Germline V CDR1 and CDR2: LNHDA, SQIVND (reference sequence). The CDR3 contains 15 residues. Unmatched junction bases numbered 6, after V lost 3 bases and J lost 7 bases. CDR3 amino acids: CASSIVEGANSPLHF. The CDR3 nucleotides read TGTGCCAGTAGTATTGTAGAGGGGGCGAATTCACCCCTCCACTTT. Drawing the rest from reference TRBV19 and TRBJ1-6, the complete variable domain is DGGITQSPKYLFRKEGQNVTLSCEQNLNHDAMYWYRQDPGQGLRLIYYSQIVNDFQKGDIAEGYSVSREKKESFPLTVTSAQKNPTAFYLCASSIVEGANSPLHFGNGTRLTVT.

The chain employs TRBV21-1 and TRBJ1-2; TRBD1 reflects the table's D call only, with no check against the DNA. TRBV21-1 is a pseudogene segment. The CDR3 is 13 amino acids. The CDR3 DNA sequence: TGTGCCAGCAGCATCGACAGGGAGTACGGCTACACCTTC. Protein sequence: CASSIDREYGYTF.

This clone was seen more than once but under ten times. This chain uses TRBV5-6 with TRBJ2-7; 8 bases map to TRBD1. V trimming: 5 bases; J trimming: 0 bases; junction bases outside the gene matches: 4. Germline V gene sequence: CDR1 SGHDT, CDR2 YYEEEE. This CDR3 has 14 amino acids. CDR3 protein: CASSPQGASYEQYF. The CDR3 DNA follows: TGTGCCAGCAGTCCTCAGGGGGCCTCCTACGAGCAGTACTTC.

This chain connects TRBV6-6 to TRBJ1-2; TRBD1 matches 7 bases. Germline CDR1 is MNHNY and CDR2 is SVGAGI (reference sequence). The V gene end was trimmed by 4 bases and the J gene end by 4 bases; junction bases not matched to a gene: 9. The CDR3 is 15 amino acids. The DNA for the CDR3 is TGTGCCAGCAGTTTTTCCGACAGGGTGGGCTATGGCTACACCTTC. Translated, it gives CASSFSDRVGYGYTF.

The chain couples TRBV9 to TRBJ2-7, with 8 positions matching TRBD1. The CDR3 is 14 residues long. The germline gives CDR1 SGDLS, CDR2 YYNGEE. V dropped 7 bases and J dropped 4; count of bases not matched to a gene: 10. CDR3 sequence (DNA): TGTGCCAGCTCCTCCGGACAGGGCTGGTACGAGCAGTACTTC. Translating gives CASSSGQGWYEQYF.

This CDR3 is CASSQDVGPPFYGYTF. CDR3 coding DNA: TGTGCCAGCTCACAAGATGTGGGGCCCCCATTCTATGGCTACACCTTC. The rearrangement joins TRBV18 to TRBJ1-2, with a tentative D call TRBD1 (5 bases). Trimming left V 4 bases short and J 4 bases short, with 19 bases between. This CDR3 has 16 residues. Germline values: CDR1 KGHSH, CDR2 LQKENI. The full variable domain, in which reference TRBV18 and TRBJ1-2 provide the parts outside the CDR3, is NAGVMQNPRHLVRRRGQEARLRCSPMKGHSHVYWYRQLPEEGLKFMVYLQKENIIDESGMPKERFSAEFPKEGPSILRIQQVVRGDSAAYFCASSQDVGPPFYGYTFGSGTRLTVV.

This rearrangement joins TRBV4-3 to TRBJ2-1, with TRBD1 as a possible D gene (6 bases). V dropped 5 bases and J dropped 7 bases, with 15 bases sitting between them. This CDR3 contains 14 residues. In germline, CDR1 is LGHNA, CDR2 YSLEER. The CDR3 region has the DNA TGCGCCAGCAGCTCCCGGATAGGGACAAATGAGCAGTTCTTC. It is translated as CASSSRIGTNEQFF.

The chain is built from TRBV10-3 and TRBJ2-5; TRBD1 is a possible D gene (6 bases). V dropped 8 bases and J dropped 2 bases, with 12 bases sitting between them. Germline CDR1 ENHRY, CDR2 SYGVKD. CDR3 length equals 13 residues. Here the CDR3 reads CAIGDTFQETQYF. The CDR3 DNA follows: TGTGCCATCGGGGACACATTTCAAGAGACCCAGTACTTC.

The chain recombines TRBV5-4 with TRBJ2-1; TRBD2 aligns across 8 bases. Germline CDR1 and CDR2: SGHNT and YYREEE (reference sequence). Trimming took 7 bases from V and 4 from J; bases not matched to a gene: 4. This CDR3 has 13 residues. CDR3 sequence reads: CASGLAGYNEQFF. The CDR3 DNA follows: TGTGCCAGCGGGTTAGCGGGGTACAATGAGCAGTTCTTC. Filled out from reference TRBV5-4 and TRBJ2-1, the complete variable domain reads ETGVTQSPTHLIKTRGQQVTLRCSSQSGHNTVSWYQQALGQGPQFIFQYYREEENGRGNFPPRFSGLQFPNYSSELNVNALELDDSALYLCASGLAGYNEQFFGPGTRLTVL.